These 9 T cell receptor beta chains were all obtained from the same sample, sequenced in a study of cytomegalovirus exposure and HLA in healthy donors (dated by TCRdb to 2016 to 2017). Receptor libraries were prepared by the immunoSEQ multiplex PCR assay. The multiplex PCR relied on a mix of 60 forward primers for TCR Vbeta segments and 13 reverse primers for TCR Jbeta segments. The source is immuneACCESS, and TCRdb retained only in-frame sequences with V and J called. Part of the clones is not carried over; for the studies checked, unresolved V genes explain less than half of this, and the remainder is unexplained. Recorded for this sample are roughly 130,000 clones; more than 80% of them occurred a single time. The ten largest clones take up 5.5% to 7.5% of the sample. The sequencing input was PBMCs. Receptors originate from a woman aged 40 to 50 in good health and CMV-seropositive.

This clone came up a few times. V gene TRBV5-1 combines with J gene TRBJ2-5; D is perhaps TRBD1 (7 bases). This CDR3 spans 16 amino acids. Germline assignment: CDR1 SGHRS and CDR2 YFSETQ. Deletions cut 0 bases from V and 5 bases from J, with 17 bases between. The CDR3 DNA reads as TGCGCCAGCAGCTTGGCCGTTGGACAGGAGGGGGAGACCCAGTACTTC. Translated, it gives CASSLAVGQEGETQYF.

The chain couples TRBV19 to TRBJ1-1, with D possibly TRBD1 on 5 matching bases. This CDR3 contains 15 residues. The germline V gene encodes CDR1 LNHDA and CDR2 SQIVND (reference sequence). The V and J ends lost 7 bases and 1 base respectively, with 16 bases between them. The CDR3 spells CASKLRGPENTEAFF. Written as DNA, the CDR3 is TGTGCCAGTAAACTGCGGGGCCCTGAGAACACTGAAGCTTTCTTT.

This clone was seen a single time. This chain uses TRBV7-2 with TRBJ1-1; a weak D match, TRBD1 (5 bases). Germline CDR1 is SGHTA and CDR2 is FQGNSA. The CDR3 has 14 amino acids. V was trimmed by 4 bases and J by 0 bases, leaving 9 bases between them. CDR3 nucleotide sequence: TGTGCCAGCAGCTCCAGGGCTATGAACACTGAAGCTTTCTTT. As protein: CASSSRAMNTEAFF.

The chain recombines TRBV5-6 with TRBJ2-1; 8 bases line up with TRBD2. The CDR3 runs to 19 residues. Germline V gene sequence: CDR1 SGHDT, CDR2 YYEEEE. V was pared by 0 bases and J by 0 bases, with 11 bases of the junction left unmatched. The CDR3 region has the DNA TGTGCCAGCAGCTTGGTCTTAGGGACTAGAACAAGCTCCTACAATGAGCAGTTCTTC. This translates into CASSLVLGTRTSSYNEQFF.

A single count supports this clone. CDR3 DNA: TGTGCCAGCATACGGACTAGCGGGGGCAATGAGCAGTTCTTC. It specifies CASIRTSGGNEQFF. V is TRBV2 and J is TRBJ2-1; 13 nucleotides agree with TRBD2. The CDR3 contains 14 residues. Trimming cost V 7 bases and J 6 bases; bases outside gene matches: 3. Per the germline V gene, CDR1 is SNHLY and CDR2 is FYNNEI.

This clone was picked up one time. DNA of the CDR3: TGTGCCAGCAGCTTAACTCCCATAAGCGGAAGCAGCACAGATACGCAGTATTTT. Encoded protein: CASSLTPISGSSTDTQYF. The chain couples TRBV7-3 to TRBJ2-3, with D possibly matching TRBD2 (5 bases). CDR3 length equals 18 residues. Trimming removed 0 bases at V and 0 bases at J, with 16 bases between. Germline loops: CDR1 SGHTA, CDR2 FQGTGA.

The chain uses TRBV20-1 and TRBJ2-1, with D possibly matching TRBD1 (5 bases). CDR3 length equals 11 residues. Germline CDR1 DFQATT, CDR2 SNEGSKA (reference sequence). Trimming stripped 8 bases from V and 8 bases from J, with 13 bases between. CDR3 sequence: CSPRQQDEQFF. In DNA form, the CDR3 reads TGCAGTCCCCGCCAACAGGATGAGCAGTTCTTC.

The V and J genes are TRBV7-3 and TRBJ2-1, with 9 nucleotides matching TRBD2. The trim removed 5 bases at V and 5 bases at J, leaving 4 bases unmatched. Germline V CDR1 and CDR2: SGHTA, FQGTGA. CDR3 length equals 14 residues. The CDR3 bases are TGTGCCAGCAGCCTAGCGGGACTTAACAATGAGCAGTTCTTC. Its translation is CASSLAGLNNEQFF.

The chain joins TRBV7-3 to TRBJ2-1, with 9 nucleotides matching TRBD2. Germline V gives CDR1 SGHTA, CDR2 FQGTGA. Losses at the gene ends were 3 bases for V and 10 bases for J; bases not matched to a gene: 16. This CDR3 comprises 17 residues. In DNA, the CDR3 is TGTGCCAGCAGCTTCCGGGGTAGCGGGGGCCACGGGGCCGAGCAGTTCTTC. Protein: CASSFRGSGGHGAEQFF.